Shown below are 30 T cell receptor beta chains from a single sample sequenced in a study of blood T cell repertoires in COVID-19. Profiling relied on immunoSEQ multiplex PCR, and the TCRdb table lists in-frame clones only, not all of them. The sample has 300,000 to 350,000 clones; roughly 87% are singletons. Material: peripheral blood. The receptors were gathered from a man in his late teens or twenties with active or convalescent COVID-19.

The CDR3 loop reads CASTNSGYEQYF. The DNA for the CDR3 is TGTGCCAGCACCAATAGCGGCTACGAGCAGTACTTC. This chain connects TRBV12-3 or TRBV12-4 to TRBJ2-7; weak D call: TRBD2 (6 bases). The CDR3 extends over 12 amino acids. V lost 7 bases to trimming and J lost 3 bases, with 10 bases between them.

The chain has TRBV6-5 and TRBJ1-1; tentatively, D is TRBD1 (5 bases). CDR3 length: 14 residues. The V gene's germline CDR1 is MNHEY and CDR2 SVGAGI. The V and J ends lost 8 bases and 1 base respectively, with 14 bases between them. CDR3: CASGVGQGNTEAFF. The CDR3 nucleotides are TGTGCCAGCGGGGTGGGTCAGGGGAACACTGAAGCTTTCTTT.

The CDR3 reads CATSRDKLDGYTF. For the CDR3, the DNA is TGTGCCACCAGCAGAGATAAACTGGATGGCTACACCTTC. J is TRBJ1-2 and V is TRBV15; D ambiguous. Germline assignment: CDR1 LNHNV and CDR2 YYDKDF (reference sequence). The CDR3 covers 13 residues. V lost 0 bases, J lost 6 bases, and 8 bases lay in between.

The CDR3 coding sequence is TGTGCCAGCAGCCTCCGGGGGGCCCTTGAAGCTTTCTTT. Translating it yields CASSLRGALEAFF. This sequence joins TRBV16 and TRBJ1-1; D may be TRBD1 (6 bases). Trimming shortened V by 4 bases and J by 7 bases, and 13 bases separated the two germline ends. This CDR3 region has 13 residues. CDR1 and CDR2 (germline): KGHSY, FQNENV. The variable domain in full, with the rest retrieved from reference TRBV16 and TRBJ1-1, is GEEVAQTPKHLVRGEGQKAKLYCAPIKGHSYVFWYQQVLKNEFKFLISFQNENVFDETGMPKERFSAKCLPNSPCSLEIQATKLEDSAVYFCASSLRGALEAFFGQGTRLTVV.

The rearrangement uses TRBV5-1 and TRBJ1-1; 7 positions agree with TRBD1. The CDR3 is 18 residues long. The junction had 20 bases not matched to a gene; V was cut back by 5 bases and J by 4 bases. CDR1 and CDR2 from the germline V gene are SGHRS and YFSETQ. The CDR3 nucleotides are TGCGCCAGCAGTCCTGGAATTGACAGGGTTGGATCCAGCACTGAAGCTTTCTTT. Protein sequence: CASSPGIDRVGSSTEAFF.

This clone appeared a few times. This chain links TRBV7-2 with TRBJ2-7; D remains unclear. With 3 bases removed from V and 1 base from J, the gap between germline ends came to 7 bases. Germline V gene sequence: CDR1 SGHTA, CDR2 FQGNSA. The CDR3 consists of 13 residues. The CDR3 reads CASSFGGSYEQYF. The CDR3 DNA reads TGTGCCAGCAGCTTCGGCGGATCCTACGAGCAGTACTTC. Together with reference TRBV7-2 and TRBJ2-7, the CDR3 gives the full variable domain: GAGVSQSPSNKVTEKGKDVELRCDPISGHTALYWYRQSLGQGLEFLIYFQGNSAPDKSGLPSDRFSAERTGGSVSTLTIQRTQQEDSAVYLCASSFGGSYEQYFGPGTRLTVT.

The V call is TRBV5-1, the J call TRBJ2-7; no reliable D call. This CDR3 contains 14 residues. The V gene lost 0 bases and the J gene lost 2 bases, with 9 bases spanning the gap. Germline V lookup: CDR1 SGHRS, CDR2 YFSETQ. The CDR3 loop is CASSLEPTAYEQYF. Here the CDR3 DNA reads TGCGCCAGCAGCTTGGAGCCGACTGCCTACGAGCAGTACTTC.

This chain connects TRBV4-1 to TRBJ1-1; a possible D gene is TRBD1 (5 bases). V was trimmed by 3 bases and J by 5 bases, leaving 10 bases between them. CDR3 length: 13 residues. From germline, CDR1 is MGHRA and CDR2 YSYEKL. As DNA, the CDR3 is TGCGCCAGCAGCCAGGGGCGCAAAACTGAAGCTTTCTTT. This sequence encodes CASSQGRKTEAFF.

The V and J genes are TRBV2 and TRBJ1-1; D not certain. The CDR3 loop spans 13 amino acids. From germline, CDR1 is SNHLY and CDR2 FYNNEI. Trimming stripped 10 bases from V and 4 bases from J, with 16 bases between. CDR3 loop: CAIAIRTSTEAFF. The CDR3, as DNA: TGTGCCATCGCTATAAGGACTAGCACTGAAGCTTTCTTT.

CDR3 protein: CASSATRPTDTQYF. For the CDR3, the DNA is TGTGCCAGCAGTGCGACTAGACCAACAGATACGCAGTATTTT. The chain employs TRBV28 and TRBJ2-3; weak D call: TRBD2 (6 bases). V was pared by 5 bases and J by 3 bases, with 12 bases between. Germline V gene sequence: CDR1 MDHEN, CDR2 SYDVKM. The CDR3 spans 14 residues.

The CDR3 reads CSARTSGRAYTGELFF. Written as DNA, the CDR3 is TGCAGCGCACGGACTAGCGGGAGGGCCTACACCGGGGAGCTGTTTTTT. This sequence joins TRBV29-1 and TRBJ2-2, with 15 bases identical to TRBD2. Germline V CDR1 and CDR2: SQVTM, ANQGSEA. The V gene end was trimmed by 7 bases and the J gene end by 3 bases; junction bases not matched to a gene: 6. The CDR3 spans 16 residues.

This rearrangement joins TRBV6-6 to TRBJ1-3; maybe TRBD1 (5 bases). Germline lookup yields CDR1 MNHNY and CDR2 SVGAGI (reference sequence). The ends were cut back, 5 bases at V and 0 bases at J, with 8 bases in the middle. The CDR3 loop spans 14 amino acids. The CDR3: CASSHRISGNTIYF. The CDR3 nucleotides are TGTGCCAGCAGTCACAGGATCTCTGGAAACACCATATATTTT.

This chain joins TRBV28 and TRBJ1-2; no definite D call. Trimming cost V 5 bases and J 3 bases, with 19 bases left between them. Per the germline V gene, CDR1 is MDHEN and CDR2 is SYDVKM. This CDR3 spans 16 amino acids. The CDR3 nucleotides read TGTGCCAGCAGTCCGCCACGGGGAAGTAAGGACTATGGCTACACCTTC. Protein sequence: CASSPPRGSKDYGYTF.

V usage is TRBV15 and J usage is TRBJ1-2, with D perhaps TRBD1 (6 bases). V was clipped by 0 bases and J by 4 bases, with 12 bases between them. This CDR3 is 15 amino acids long. In germline, CDR1 is LNHNV, CDR2 YYDKDF (reference sequence). The CDR3 loop reads CATSRDRGGVYGYTF. The DNA for the CDR3 is TGTGCCACCAGCAGAGATCGGGGGGGCGTCTATGGCTACACCTTC.

This clone is a singleton in its sample. The chain employs TRBV27 and TRBJ2-5; TRBD1 is a possible D gene (5 bases). Germline V gene data show CDR1 as MNHEY and CDR2 as SMNVEV (reference sequence). With 3 bases removed from V and 4 bases from J, the gap between germline ends came to 15 bases. This CDR3 region has 15 residues. The CDR3 reads CASSFFRGWPETQYF. The CDR3 nucleotides are TGTGCCAGCAGTTTCTTTAGGGGATGGCCAGAGACCCAGTACTTC.

The chain recombines TRBV19 with TRBJ2-3, with a weak D call TRBD1 (5 bases). Germline values: CDR1 LNHDA, CDR2 SQIVND (reference sequence). The CDR3 runs 14 residues. V was shortened by 3 bases and J by 2 bases, with 9 bases between the two germline ends. CDR3 sequence reads: CASSMDTATDTQYF. The CDR3 DNA reads as TGTGCCAGTAGTATGGACACAGCCACAGATACGCAGTATTTT.

This clone was recorded once. The chain has TRBV19 and TRBJ2-1, with D maybe TRBD2 (5 bases). Germline V gene data show CDR1 as LNHDA and CDR2 as SQIVND (reference sequence). V was pared by 1 base and J by 2 bases, with 12 bases between. This CDR3 has 16 residues. CDR3 nucleotide sequence: TGTGCCAGTAGTATAGGAGACGGGGAACCCTACAATGAGCAGTTCTTC. The encoded protein is CASSIGDGEPYNEQFF.

With respect to this clone: The same CDR3 arises from other DNA sequences in this sample as well. This sequence joins TRBV6-5 and TRBJ2-3; 11 bases are a match to TRBD2. Germline CDR1 reads MNHEY; CDR2 reads SVGAGI. The ends lost 6 bases at V and 1 base at J; junction bases unmatched: 0. This CDR3 spans 14 amino acids. In DNA form, the CDR3 reads TGTGCCAGCAGACTAGCGGGGGGCACAGATACGCAGTATTTT. Residues: CASRLAGGTDTQYF.

As DNA, the CDR3 is TGCGCCAGCAGCCAAGATTTCACCGGGACTAGCGGGGGAAAGTACTTC. This encodes CASSQDFTGTSGGKYF. The J gene is TRBJ2-7, the V gene TRBV4-3; 14 positions match TRBD2. Germline values: CDR1 LGHNA, CDR2 YSLEER. CDR3 size: 16 residues. The J segment lost 11 bases and the V segment lost 0 bases, leaving 9 bases of the junction unmatched.

The chain joins TRBV5-1 to TRBJ2-7; a possible D gene is TRBD1 (6 bases). The CDR3 sequence is 12 residues long. CDR1 is SGHRS and CDR2 is YFSETQ in the germline V gene. V was pared by 3 bases and J by 2 bases, with 6 bases between. The CDR3, as DNA: TGCGCCAGCAGCTGGGACACCTACGAGCAGTACTTC. This translates into CASSWDTYEQYF.

The chain is built from TRBV7-2 and TRBJ2-7; D is uncertain. The CDR3 is 15 residues long. With 1 base removed from V and 0 bases from J, the gap between germline ends came to 10 bases. Germline CDR1 SGHTA, CDR2 FQGNSA. CDR3 protein: CASSLELAVSYEQYF. In DNA, the CDR3 is TGTGCCAGCAGCTTAGAATTAGCAGTCTCCTACGAGCAGTACTTC.

The genes are TRBV14 and TRBJ2-7, with D possibly being TRBD1 (5 bases). V shed 0 bases and J shed 5 bases, with 8 bases lying between them. This CDR3 contains 13 residues. From germline, CDR1 is SGHDN and CDR2 FVKESK. The CDR3 region is CASSQDRVDEQYF. CDR3 in DNA: TGTGCCAGCAGCCAAGACAGGGTGGACGAGCAGTACTTC.

The chain's CDR3 is CASSPGTLPYEQYF. In nucleotides, the CDR3 is TGTGCCAGCAGTCCCGGGACATTGCCCTACGAGCAGTACTTC. The chain couples TRBV27 to TRBJ2-7; perhaps TRBD1 as D (6 bases). Per germline, CDR1 MNHEY and CDR2 SMNVEV (reference sequence). The CDR3 contains 14 residues. V shed 5 bases and J shed 2 bases, with 13 bases lying between them.

V is TRBV2 and J is TRBJ2-1; 9 nucleotides align to TRBD1. The CDR3 has 16 amino acids. V lost 1 base to trimming and J lost 3 bases; unmatched junction nucleotides: 4. Looked up from germline, CDR1 is SNHLY and CDR2 is FYNNEI. The CDR3 sequence is CASSEGTGGGYNEQFF. Written as DNA, the CDR3 is TGTGCCAGCAGTGAAGGAACAGGGGGCGGCTACAATGAGCAGTTCTTC.

V is TRBV7-2 and J is TRBJ2-7, with 9 bases aligning to TRBD2. CDR3 size: 15 residues. The V segment lost 4 bases and the J segment 6 bases; nucleotides outside the gene matches: 10. CDR1 and CDR2 (germline): SGHTA, FQGNSA. Here the CDR3 DNA reads TGTGCCAGCAGCTCGCTAGCGGGGTTGACGGCCGAGCAGTACTTC. Its protein product is CASSSLAGLTAEQYF.

This clone showed up just a few times. The V call is TRBV28, the J call TRBJ1-2; TRBD1 matches 9 bases. The CDR3 consists of 13 residues. V shed 10 bases and J 3 bases; nucleotides not matched to a gene: 6. Germline values: CDR1 MDHEN, CDR2 SYDVKM. CDR3 in DNA: TGTGCCATCTCGACAGGGGGGTACTATGGCTACACCTTC. Its translation is CAISTGGYYGYTF.

This sequence joins TRBV9 and TRBJ1-5; possibly TRBD1 for D (5 bases). The CDR3 has 13 amino acids. Germline lookup yields CDR1 SGDLS and CDR2 YYNGEE. The ends were cut back, 3 bases at V and 7 bases at J, with 11 bases in the middle. The CDR3, as DNA: TGTGCCAGCAGCGCCGGGGGGAGGCAGCCCCAGCATTTT. Its protein product is CASSAGGRQPQHF.

This chain joins TRBV19 and TRBJ1-5; D uncertain. Germline assignment: CDR1 LNHDA and CDR2 SQIVND (reference sequence). The CDR3 length is 17 residues. V lost 5 bases, J lost 4 bases, and 21 bases lay in between. The CDR3 nucleotides are TGTGCCAGTAGTTTATCAGAGATGGGCATACGTAATCAGCCCCAGCATTTT. Residues: CASSLSEMGIRNQPQHF.

This chain uses TRBV5-1 with TRBJ2-7; 7 nucleotides match TRBD1. The CDR3 runs to 17 residues. In germline, CDR1 is SGHRS, CDR2 YFSETQ. Trimming cost V 4 bases and J 1 base; bases outside gene matches: 14. DNA of the CDR3: TGCGCCAGCAGCCTAGATCACAGGGGATACGATTCCTACGAGCAGTACTTC. Translation: CASSLDHRGYDSYEQYF.

The rearrangement links TRBV9 to TRBJ2-1; 7 bases map to TRBD2. Germline assignment: CDR1 SGDLS and CDR2 YYNGEE. The ends lost 0 bases at V and 3 bases at J; junction bases unmatched: 9. The CDR3 consists of 17 residues. CDR3 bases: TGTGCCAGCAGCGTAGATTGGGCTAGCGGAGACTACAATGAGCAGTTCTTC. Its protein is CASSVDWASGDYNEQFF.